The 29 T cell receptor beta chains given below trace back to one sample, sequenced in a study of blood T cell repertoires in COVID-19. Using immunoSEQ multiplex PCR, the repertoire was profiled, and TCRdb retains in-frame clones only, with some absent. The table has 110,000 to 150,000 clones, 82% seen once. Source material: peripheral blood. The receptors were gathered from a woman older than 75 with acute or convalescent COVID-19.

The chain employs TRBV2 and TRBJ1-1, with D possibly TRBD1 on 5 matching bases. Trimming left V 9 bases short and J 5 bases short, with 16 bases between. The CDR3 has 13 residues. The germline V gene encodes CDR1 SNHLY and CDR2 FYNNEI. DNA for the CDR3: TGTGCCAGGACAGTCCCAGCGGGTACTGAAGCTTTCTTT. Translated: CARTVPAGTEAFF.

This chain connects TRBV4-2 to TRBJ2-7; D gene unclear. Deletions cut 4 bases from V and 0 bases from J, with 10 bases between. Germline V gene lookup returns CDR1 LGHNA and CDR2 YNFKEQ. The CDR3 is 14 residues long. DNA for the CDR3: TGTGCCAGCAGCCTTATAAGGAGCTCCTACGAGCAGTACTTC. Translated: CASSLIRSSYEQYF.

The V and J genes are TRBV30 and TRBJ1-6; unclear D gene. Trimming shortened V by 3 bases and J by 6 bases, and 12 bases separated the two germline ends. This CDR3 is built from 14 residues. Germline CDR1 reads GTSNPN; CDR2 reads SVGIG (reference sequence). The CDR3 spells CAWSKETSNSPLHF. The CDR3 bases are TGTGCCTGGAGCAAGGAGACGTCTAATTCACCCCTCCACTTT.

The chain has TRBV3-1 (or the pseudogene TRBV3-2) and TRBJ2-4, with 7 nucleotides matching TRBD1. CDR1 LGHDT and CDR2 YNNKEL come from the germline V gene (reference sequence). V gave up 5 bases and J gave up 1 base; unmatched junction bases: 8. The CDR3 runs 16 residues. CDR3 nucleotides: TGTGCCAGCAGCTCCAGGGGGAGAGGGGCCAAAAACATTCAGTACTTC. Protein sequence: CASSSRGRGAKNIQYF.

V gene TRBV18 combines with J gene TRBJ2-6; TRBD1 matches 10 bases. Germline CDR1 and CDR2: KGHSH and LQKENI. V shed 2 bases and J 1 base; nucleotides not matched to a gene: 8. This CDR3 has 19 amino acids. The CDR3 sequence is CASSPLPGQGLSGANVLTF. The CDR3 nucleotides are TGTGCCAGCTCACCATTGCCGGGACAGGGGTTGTCTGGGGCCAACGTCCTGACTTTC.

This clone was detected a few times. A much larger clone is a single base away; this may be a read error. This specimen includes other DNA sequences encoding the same CDR3. This chain links TRBV7-9 with TRBJ1-5; D not certain. Trimming stripped 5 bases from V and 3 bases from J, with 5 bases between. From germline, CDR1 is SEHNR and CDR2 FQNEAQ (reference sequence). This CDR3 region has 12 residues. The CDR3 spells CASSRDNQPQHF. CDR3 DNA: TGTGCCAGCAGCCGGGACAATCAGCCCCAGCATTTT.

This clone was seen a handful of times. The chain links TRBV4-2 to TRBJ1-2; D gene ambiguous. Germline V CDR1 and CDR2: LGHNA, YNFKEQ. This CDR3 comprises 13 residues. V was clipped by 5 bases and J by 5 bases, with 12 bases between them. As DNA, the CDR3 is TGTGCCAGCAGCGGGGAGGGTTTTTATGGCTACACCTTC. Its protein product is CASSGEGFYGYTF.

In its sample, this clone was seen once. The chain joins TRBV5-1 to TRBJ1-2; no firm D call. Germline loops: CDR1 SGHRS, CDR2 YFSETQ. The CDR3 sequence is 11 residues long. Trimming pared 7 bases from V and 5 bases from J, leaving 9 bases between. CDR3 amino acids: CASGEIYGYTF. CDR3 bases: TGCGCCAGCGGAGAAATTTATGGCTACACCTTC. Together with reference TRBV5-1 and TRBJ1-2, the CDR3 gives the full variable domain: KAGVTQTPRYLIKTRGQQVTLSCSPISGHRSVSWYQQTPGQGLQFLFEYFSETQRNKGNFPGRFSGRQFSNSRSEMNVSTLELGDSALYLCASGEIYGYTFGSGTRLTVV.

J is TRBJ2-5 and V is TRBV28; a weak D match, TRBD2 (5 bases). With 3 bases removed from V and 8 bases from J, the gap between germline ends came to 13 bases. Germline loops: CDR1 MDHEN, CDR2 SYDVKM. The CDR3 is made up of 13 amino acids. The CDR3 sequence: CASSLEASRTQYF. CDR3 sequence (DNA): TGTGCCAGCAGTTTGGAGGCTAGCCGAACCCAGTACTTC.

This rearrangement joins TRBV2 to TRBJ2-4, with D maybe TRBD1 (6 bases). V was cut by 4 bases and J by 6 bases, with 13 bases left in between. This CDR3 is built from 14 residues. From germline, CDR1 is SNHLY and CDR2 FYNNEI. CDR3 DNA sequence: TGTGCCAGCAGTGGGGGCAGGGGTCTAAACATTCAGTACTTC. It codes for CASSGGRGLNIQYF.

This clone has a handful of counts. The V gene is TRBV5-1, the J gene TRBJ2-4, with a tentative D call TRBD1 (8 bases). This CDR3 has 13 amino acids. Germline V CDR1 and CDR2: SGHRS, YFSETQ. V was clipped by 0 bases and J by 15 bases, with 16 bases between them. The CDR3 nucleotides read TGCGCCAGCAGCTTGGCTCCAGGGGGCGGGAGGTACTTC. Translation: CASSLAPGGGRYF.

This clone was observed a handful of times. The chain recombines TRBV5-5 with TRBJ1-4; TRBD1 aligns across 7 bases. The V and J ends lost 5 bases and 5 bases, in that order; junction bases with no gene match: 12. The CDR3 consists of 16 residues. Germline V CDR1 and CDR2: SGHKS, YYEKEE (reference sequence). The CDR3 protein is CASSHGAGGGNEKLFF. In DNA form, the CDR3 reads TGTGCCAGCAGTCATGGGGCAGGGGGTGGCAATGAAAAACTGTTTTTT.

V is TRBV7-2 and J is TRBJ2-7, with 7 bases lining up with TRBD2. The V segment lost 5 bases and the J segment 6 bases; nucleotides outside the gene matches: 10. Germline V gives CDR1 SGHTA, CDR2 FQGNSA. The CDR3 consists of 14 residues. The CDR3 sequence: CASSLGLSTGEQYF. The CDR3 DNA reads as TGTGCCAGCAGCCTGGGACTATCCACGGGCGAGCAGTACTTC.

This chain connects TRBV19 to TRBJ1-1; 7 nucleotides align to TRBD1. This CDR3 spans 19 amino acids. J lost 1 base, V lost 5 bases, and 19 bases had no gene match. Germline values: CDR1 LNHDA, CDR2 SQIVND (reference sequence). CDR3 in DNA: TGTGCCAGTAGTCGTTCGGAGAGACAGGGCGGTCGGGGGAACACTGAAGCTTTCTTT. Translation gives CASSRSERQGGRGNTEAFF.

The CDR3, as DNA: TGTGCCAGTAGTATAAGCGTGGTAGCGAGGGCCGGGGAGCTGTTTTTT. Protein sequence: CASSISVVARAGELFF. The chain combines TRBV19 with TRBJ2-2; tentatively, D is TRBD2 (5 bases). Germline V gene lookup returns CDR1 LNHDA and CDR2 SQIVND (reference sequence). The CDR3 loop spans 16 amino acids. Trimming pared 2 bases from V and 6 bases from J, leaving 16 bases between.

In nucleotides, the CDR3 is TGTGCCAGCAGCCCCGGGCGGGGAACCTACGAGCAGTACTTC. Encoded protein: CASSPGRGTYEQYF. The chain uses TRBV9 and TRBJ2-7, with D perhaps matching TRBD2 (6 bases). Trimming pared 4 bases from V and 2 bases from J, leaving 13 bases between. Germline V gene sequence: CDR1 SGDLS, CDR2 YYNGEE. The CDR3 consists of 14 residues.

This clone was seen only once. In DNA form, the CDR3 reads TGTGCCAGCAGCTTTAGAGAGGGTACTGGACAGGGAATCTATGGCTACACCTTC. This translates into CASSFREGTGQGIYGYTF. The chain is built from TRBV7-9 and TRBJ1-2, with 8 bases matching TRBD1. J was trimmed by 4 bases and V by 3 bases; bases with no gene match: 16. The length of the CDR3 is 18 residues. The germline V gene encodes CDR1 SEHNR and CDR2 FQNEAQ (reference sequence).

The rearrangement links TRBV11-2 to TRBJ2-7; TRBD2 matches 7 bases. The V gene's germline CDR1 is SGHAT and CDR2 FQNNGV. The CDR3 loop spans 15 amino acids. J was trimmed by 2 bases and V by 5 bases; bases with no gene match: 9. The CDR3 DNA reads TGTGCCAGCAGCCGAGGGAGGGCAGATCCCTACGAGCAGTACTTC. This translates into CASSRGRADPYEQYF.

V gene TRBV12-3 or TRBV12-4 combines with J gene TRBJ1-2; no clear D gene. V was clipped by 2 bases and J by 3 bases, with 7 bases between them. The CDR3 contains 13 residues. Here the CDR3 reads CASSLPQDYGYTF. The CDR3 nucleotides are TGTGCCAGCAGTTTACCGCAGGACTATGGCTACACCTTC.

J is TRBJ1-2 and V is TRBV25-1, with D tentatively TRBD1 (5 bases). V was trimmed by 5 bases and J by 4 bases, leaving 26 bases between them. From germline, CDR1 is MGHDK and CDR2 SYGVNS. The CDR3 extends over 18 amino acids. DNA of the CDR3: TGTGCCAGCAGTATTTATAGAGTTTGGGGCACTCCGCCCTATGGCTACACCTTC. The encoded protein is CASSIYRVWGTPPYGYTF.

The table lists this clone with a count of one. This chain uses TRBV5-1 with TRBJ2-2; a possible D gene is TRBD1 (5 bases). The CDR3 length is 16 residues. V dropped 4 bases and J dropped 13 bases, with 26 bases sitting between them. Germline CDR1 reads SGHRS; CDR2 reads YFSETQ. In DNA, the CDR3 is TGCGCCAGCAGCCAGGACACAGTTATAAAGTGGGGCGGGCTGTTTTTT. Its translation: CASSQDTVIKWGGLFF. The whole variable domain, filled in from reference TRBV5-1 and TRBJ2-2, reads KAGVTQTPRYLIKTRGQQVTLSCSPISGHRSVSWYQQTPGQGLQFLFEYFSETQRNKGNFPGRFSGRQFSNSRSEMNVSTLELGDSALYLCASSQDTVIKWGGLFFGEGSRLTVL.

J is TRBJ2-5 and V is TRBV20-1; D uncertain. CDR3 size: 10 residues. CDR1 is DFQATT and CDR2 is SNEGSKA in the germline V gene (reference sequence). V was cut by 3 bases and J by 4 bases, with 3 bases left in between. This chain's CDR3 is CSASSETQYF. CDR3 sequence (DNA): TGCAGTGCTAGCTCAGAGACCCAGTACTTC.

This clone has a count of ten or more. The genes are TRBV28 and TRBJ2-7; D perhaps matches TRBD1 (6 bases). Germline V lookup: CDR1 MDHEN, CDR2 SYDVKM. The CDR3 contains 11 residues. The V end lost 6 bases, the J end lost 6 bases, and 9 bases lay between the germline ends. In DNA form, the CDR3 reads TGTGCCAGCAGCACAGGGCGCGAGCAGTACTTC. It specifies CASSTGREQYF.

The chain couples TRBV3-1 (or the pseudogene TRBV3-2) to TRBJ1-6; D gene unclear. The CDR3 is made up of 15 amino acids. Germline CDR1 reads LGHDT; CDR2 reads YNNKEL (reference sequence). V lost 5 bases and J 7 bases, leaving 15 bases between the germline ends. DNA for the CDR3: TGTGCCAGCAGCTCCCGGGTCCTTAGCAATTCACCCCTCCACTTT. Translating gives CASSSRVLSNSPLHF.

The chain is built from TRBV28 and TRBJ2-3; D not certain. The CDR3 is 15 residues long. V lost 0 bases and J 2 bases, leaving 9 bases between the germline ends. CDR1 and CDR2 from the germline V gene are MDHEN and SYDVKM. The CDR3 DNA sequence: TGTGCCAGCAGTTTATGGGCCCTGAACACAGATACGCAGTATTTT. It codes for CASSLWALNTDTQYF. The variable domain in full, with the rest retrieved from reference TRBV28 and TRBJ2-3, is DVKVTQSSRYLVKRTGEKVFLECVQDMDHENMFWYRQDPGLGLRLIYFSYDVKMKEKGDIPEGYSVSREKKERFSLILESASTNQTSMYLCASSLWALNTDTQYFGPGTRLTVL.

Of note for this clone: Other DNA variants within this sample encode the same CDR3. J is TRBJ1-1 and V is TRBV28; 7 nucleotides agree with TRBD1. This CDR3 has 16 residues. CDR1 is MDHEN and CDR2 is SYDVKM in the germline V gene. Trimming removed 3 bases from V and 0 bases from J; junction bases left unmatched: 7. The CDR3 nucleotides read TGTGCCAGCAGTTTGGGGGGACAGAGCATGAACACTGAAGCTTTCTTT. This codes for CASSLGGQSMNTEAFF.

The rearrangement links TRBV7-8 to TRBJ2-1; D perhaps matches TRBD2 (6 bases). The CDR3 has 16 residues. Germline CDR1 SGHVS, CDR2 FQNEAQ. Trimming cost V 3 bases and J 4 bases, with 16 bases left between them. CDR3 DNA: TGTGCCAGCAGCTTGGTGGAGGGAGTTGGATACAATGAGCAGTTCTTC. This codes for CASSLVEGVGYNEQFF.

As concerns this clone: This same CDR3 is encoded by further DNA sequences in the sample. The chain recombines TRBV24-1 with TRBJ1-2; tentatively, D is TRBD1 (5 bases). Germline lookup yields CDR1 KGHDR and CDR2 SFDVKD. The CDR3 extends over 13 amino acids. V shed 5 bases and J shed 2 bases, with 8 bases lying between them. CDR3 region: CATSAGGNYGYTF. The CDR3 nucleotides read TGTGCCACCAGTGCTGGGGGGAACTATGGCTACACCTTC.

The chain couples TRBV9 to TRBJ2-1; no firm D call. CDR3 length: 13 residues. V was shortened by 4 bases and J by 4 bases, with 9 bases between the two germline ends. Germline CDR1 reads SGDLS; CDR2 reads YYNGEE. In nucleotides, the CDR3 is TGTGCCAGCAGCAAAAGCGTATACAATGAGCAGTTCTTC. Residues: CASSKSVYNEQFF.